Listed here are 23 T cell receptor beta chains from one sample, sequenced in a study of neurological immune-mediated disorders. TCRdb fed the 5' RACE reads into MiXCR, producing one record per CDR3 protein. The table has about 38,000 distinct CDR3 sequences, around 5% seen once; the top ten hold 8.5% to 10%. Input material: CD4+ T cells from blood. The receptors come from a man aged 18 to 29 in good health.

This clonotype appeared many times. This rearrangement joins TRBV15 to TRBJ2-1, with D hard to call. CDR1 is LNHNV and CDR2 is YYDKDF in the germline V gene (reference sequence). V lost 0 bases, J lost 8 bases, and 11 bases lay in between. This CDR3 has 14 residues. The CDR3 region is CATSRDSVADEQFF. As DNA, the CDR3 is TGTGCCACCAGCAGAGATTCGGTCGCGGATGAGCAGTTCTTC.

This clonotype was seen at least ten times. The chain employs TRBV4-3 and TRBJ1-2; a weak D match, TRBD1 (6 bases). This CDR3 region has 14 residues. V was cut by 0 bases and J by 2 bases, with 7 bases left in between. Germline CDR1 is LGHNA and CDR2 is YSLEER. The CDR3: CASSQEDRNYGYTF. CDR3 sequence (DNA): TGCGCCAGCAGCCAAGAGGACAGAAACTATGGCTACACCTTC.

This clonotype was recorded at least ten times. The J gene is TRBJ1-1, the V gene TRBV29-1, with no clear D. The V and J ends lost 4 bases and 1 base respectively, with 10 bases between them. Germline V gene data show CDR1 as SQVTM and CDR2 as ANQGSEA. This CDR3 is 13 amino acids long. CDR3 loop: CSVARTENTEAFF. CDR3 bases: TGCAGCGTTGCCCGGACGGAGAACACTGAAGCTTTCTTT.

Ten or more counts support this clonotype. The rearrangement uses TRBV5-6 and TRBJ2-7; TRBD1 matches at 10 bases. Germline loops: CDR1 SGHDT, CDR2 YYEEEE. Germline trimming cut 2 bases from V and 3 bases from J; bases unmatched to any gene: 5. The CDR3 is 15 amino acids. The CDR3: CASSFGGQGVYEQYF. The DNA of the CDR3 is TGTGCCAGCAGCTTTGGAGGACAGGGGGTCTACGAGCAGTACTTC. Drawing the rest from reference TRBV5-6 and TRBJ2-7, the complete variable domain is DAGVTQSPTHLIKTRGQQVTLRCSPKSGHDTVSWYQQALGQGPQFIFQYYEEEERQRGNFPDRFSGHQFPNYSSELNVNALLLGDSALYLCASSFGGQGVYEQYFGPGTRLTVT.

This clonotype was seen repeatedly, ten times or more. The rearrangement uses TRBV6-5 and TRBJ2-7, with D possibly matching TRBD1 (5 bases). Trimming removed 6 bases at V and 1 base at J, with 10 bases between. Germline V CDR1 and CDR2: MNHEY, SVGAGI. The CDR3 has 13 amino acids. The CDR3 region is CASSSDSSYEQYF. Written as DNA, the CDR3 is TGTGCCAGCAGCTCTGACAGTTCCTACGAGCAGTACTTC.

This clonotype appeared many times. This rearrangement joins TRBV5-1 to TRBJ2-3; either TRBD1 or TRBD2 may fit D (5 bases each). Germline CDR1 SGHRS, CDR2 YFSETQ. The CDR3 length is 16 residues. With 4 bases removed from V and 2 bases from J, the gap between germline ends came to 17 bases. The CDR3 coding sequence is TGCGCCAGCAGCCCTGAAGTCTGGGGGTCCACAGATACGCAGTATTTT. Amino acid sequence: CASSPEVWGSTDTQYF.

At least ten counts were recorded for this clonotype. The J gene is TRBJ2-2, the V gene TRBV12-3 or TRBV12-4; 8 nucleotides line up with TRBD1. J lost 7 bases, V lost 6 bases, and 7 bases had no gene match. The CDR3 is made up of 14 amino acids. In DNA form, the CDR3 reads TGTGCCAGCAGCTTACAGGGGGGTGGCGGGGAGCTGTTTTTT. Its translation: CASSLQGGGGELFF.

The table lists this clonotype with many counts. An end of the junction does not agree with germline; a read error may underlie this. The chain uses TRBV7-2 and TRBJ2-3, with TRBD2 identical over 8 bases. Looked up from germline, CDR1 is SGHTA and CDR2 is FQGNSA. The CDR3 loop spans 15 amino acids. CDR3 amino acids: CASSIAGYSTDTQYF. The CDR3 nucleotides read TGTGCCAGCAGCATAGCGGGGTATAGCACAGATACGCAGTATTTT.

At least ten counts were recorded for this clonotype. The chain joins TRBV11-2 to TRBJ2-7; D not certain. CDR3 length: 16 residues. CDR1 and CDR2 (germline): SGHAT, FQNNGV. V was cut by 6 bases and J by 2 bases, with 20 bases left in between. CDR3 amino acids: CASRAPYKTTTYEQYF. The DNA for the CDR3 is TGTGCCAGCAGGGCCCCTTATAAAACTACAACCTACGAGCAGTACTTC.

This clonotype was observed many times. The J gene is TRBJ2-1, the V gene TRBV7-9; D may be TRBD1 or TRBD2 (5 bases each). Trimming cost V 5 bases and J 7 bases, with 15 bases left between them. The V gene's germline CDR1 is SEHNR and CDR2 FQNEAQ (reference sequence). The CDR3 sequence is 14 residues long. The CDR3 nucleotides read TGTGCCAGCAGCCAACTCCCTGAGGGGAATGAGCAGTTCTTC. As protein: CASSQLPEGNEQFF.

This clonotype was seen at least ten times. The chain carries TRBV3-1 and TRBJ2-7; no firm D call. With 4 bases removed from V and 2 bases from J, the gap between germline ends came to 15 bases. This CDR3 has 15 residues. Germline V CDR1 and CDR2: LGHDT, YNNKEL (reference sequence). The CDR3 protein is CASSPFGQVPYEQYF. The CDR3 DNA sequence: TGTGCCAGCAGCCCCTTCGGGCAGGTCCCCTACGAGCAGTACTTC.

This clonotype occurred many times. The V gene is TRBV27, the J gene TRBJ2-5, with 10 bases that match TRBD1. CDR1 and CDR2 (germline): MNHEY, SMNVEV (reference sequence). Germline trimming cut 2 bases from V and 7 bases from J; bases unmatched to any gene: 10. This CDR3 contains 16 residues. CDR3 DNA: TGTGCCAGCAGTTTAGGGTTGGGCGGGACAGGGGTGACCCAGTACTTC. Amino acids: CASSLGLGGTGVTQYF.

A few counts support this clonotype. The rearrangement joins TRBV7-2 to TRBJ2-6, with D possibly TRBD1 on 6 matching bases. This CDR3 contains 15 residues. With 6 bases removed from V and 2 bases from J, the gap between germline ends came to 11 bases. Germline CDR1 and CDR2: SGHTA and FQGNSA. The CDR3 loop is CASSQAGAGANVLTF. As DNA, the CDR3 is TGTGCCAGCAGTCAAGCAGGGGCTGGGGCCAACGTCCTGACTTTC.

This clonotype appeared many times. V gene TRBV18 combines with J gene TRBJ2-1; D is undetermined. CDR3 length equals 10 residues. Per germline, CDR1 KGHSH and CDR2 LQKENI. V shed 5 bases and J shed 10 bases, with 6 bases lying between them. The CDR3 DNA reads as TGTGCCAGCTCATCCAGGGAGCAGTTCTTC. This sequence encodes CASSSREQFF.

This clonotype was found many times. The CDR3 DNA follows: TGTGCCAGCGGACAGGGAAATTTCGCTGGGGCCAACGTCCTGACTTTC. Translation: CASGQGNFAGANVLTF. V is TRBV2 and J is TRBJ2-6; 8 nucleotides agree with TRBD1. V was pared by 8 bases and J by 2 bases, with 8 bases of the junction left unmatched. The germline V gene has CDR1 SNHLY and CDR2 FYNNEI. The CDR3 is 16 amino acids. The full variable domain, in which reference TRBV2 and TRBJ2-6 provide the parts outside the CDR3, is EPEVTQTPSHQVTQMGQEVILRCVPISNHLYFYWYRQILGQKVEFLVSFYNNEISEKSEIFDDQFSVERPDGSNFTLKIRSTKLEDSAMYFCASGQGNFAGANVLTFGAGSRLTVL.

This clonotype was found many times. V is TRBV7-9 and J is TRBJ1-1, with 7 bases lining up with TRBD1. CDR1 and CDR2 (germline): SEHNR, FQNEAQ (reference sequence). The CDR3 loop spans 13 amino acids. The ends lost 7 bases at V and 11 bases at J; junction bases unmatched: 13. CDR3 bases: TGTGCCAGCACTAAAGGGGACAGCCGTCGGGCTTTCTTT. It yields the protein CASTKGDSRRAFF.

This clonotype has ten or more counts. The DNA of the CDR3 is TGCGCCAGCATGGGCGAAGAGACCCAGTACTTC. As protein: CASMGEETQYF. The J gene is TRBJ2-5, the V gene TRBV5-1; no firm D call. This CDR3 comprises 11 residues. The V gene's germline CDR1 is SGHRS and CDR2 YFSETQ. V lost 6 bases and J 3 bases, leaving 6 bases between the germline ends.

This clonotype was seen repeatedly, ten times or more. In DNA form, the CDR3 reads TGCAGTGCTAGCCATACGGACACTTCTGGAAACACCATATATTTT. Translation gives CSASHTDTSGNTIYF. V is TRBV20-1 and J is TRBJ1-3, with D tentatively TRBD1 (5 bases). This CDR3 contains 15 residues. The germline CDR1 and CDR2 sequences are DFQATT and SNEGSKA (reference sequence). V shed 3 bases and J shed 1 base, with 13 bases lying between them.

At least ten counts were recorded for this clonotype. The chain is built from TRBV29-1 and TRBJ1-5; the match to TRBD1 covers 7 bases. The germline gives CDR1 SQVTM, CDR2 ANQGSEA. After removal of 5 bases from V and 1 base from J, the junction contained 8 bases not matched to a gene. CDR3 length: 15 amino acids. CDR3 in amino acids: CSVRTGGGSNQPQHF. CDR3 nucleotides: TGCAGCGTTCGGACAGGTGGTGGGAGCAATCAGCCCCAGCATTTT.

Ten or more counts support this clonotype. This chain uses TRBV12-3 or TRBV12-4 with TRBJ1-2; no clear D. CDR3 length: 13 residues. The ends were cut back, 3 bases at V and 7 bases at J, with 12 bases in the middle. The CDR3 sequence: CASSLRALRGYTF. The CDR3 DNA follows: TGTGCCAGCAGTTTGAGAGCACTGCGTGGCTACACCTTC.

This clonotype was observed at least ten times. The rearrangement joins TRBV29-1 to TRBJ1-1; TRBD1 might be the D (6 bases). V gave up 6 bases and J gave up 4 bases, with 15 bases separating them. Germline values: CDR1 SQVTM, CDR2 ANQGSEA. This CDR3 has 13 residues. The DNA of the CDR3 is TGCAGCGTCGCAGGTCGAGGGGGCACTGAAGCTTTCTTT. Translated, it gives CSVAGRGGTEAFF.

The chain combines TRBV12-5 with TRBJ1-5, with D tentatively TRBD1 (5 bases). Trimming stripped 8 bases from V and 6 bases from J, with 17 bases between. Germline lookup yields CDR1 LGHNT and CDR2 FRNRAP. The CDR3 runs to 14 residues. The CDR3 loop is CASRGGGVLQPQHF. Here the CDR3 DNA reads TGTGCTAGTCGGGGCGGAGGGGTGCTTCAGCCCCAGCATTTT.

This clonotype showed up many times. One junction end does not reproduce the germline sequence, and a read error may be involved. This chain connects TRBV4-1 to TRBJ2-5; D remains ambiguous. The CDR3 runs 14 residues. Germline lookup yields CDR1 MGHRA and CDR2 YSYEKL. The CDR3 DNA reads as TGCGCCAGCAGCCAAGAGACCCATGGCACGATAATCGACTTC. Its protein product is CASSQETHGTIIDF.